This record looks at one TCR beta chain sequence and its context. The Seattle site enrolled patients during active infection and followed them longitudinally. The data were taken from a study of blood T cell repertoires in COVID-19. Across the study: Spain, Italy and the United States supplied samples that represented acute and convalescent COVID-19. Sample material is recorded as cDNA or gDNA derived from T cells, B-cell-depleted T cells, or PBMCs.

With V trimmed by 8 bases and J by 3 bases, 1 base remained unmatched. The CDR3 is 13 residues long. Germline lookup yields CDR1 SNHLY and CDR2 FYNNEI. Authors' processing steps: Amplification of reference gene primers provided the estimated nucleated cell counts. This table comes from immunoSEQ multiplex PCR, and its TCRdb copy is limited to in-frame clones, with some not included. V and J calls and clone size are as listed in that table; D and trimming were resolved from the DNA. The sample records 500,000 to 600,000 clones, less than 90% being singletons. The sequenced material came from peripheral blood. The origin of this receptor is a woman aged 50 to 60 with COVID-19, enrolled during active disease. This chain links TRBV2 with TRBJ2-6; 7 bases match TRBD2. CDR3 residues: CASGLGGANVLTF. The CDR3 DNA reads as TGTGCCAGCGGACTAGGTGGGGCCAACGTCCTGACTTTC. The full variable domain, its missing parts supplied by reference TRBV2 and TRBJ2-6, is EPEVTQTPSHQVTQMGQEVILRCVPISNHLYFYWYRQILGQKVEFLVSFYNNEISEKSEIFDDQFSVERPDGSNFTLKIRSTKLEDSAMYFCASGLGGANVLTFGAGSRLTVL.